This T cell receptor beta chain was captured in a study of PD-L1 blockade in urothelial cancer. Points from the study as a whole: Prediction of better survival came from below-median pretreatment blood TCR clonality. Durable-benefit patients had greater expansion of tumor-associated blood clones at 3 weeks.

Time point meaning: pretreatment peripheral blood. Sample numbers ranged from 1 to 8 per patient, encompassing pretreatment and on-treatment collections. Profiled with immunoSEQ multiplex PCR; TCRdb holds only in-frame clones, not every one. Of about 87,000 clones detected, 84% appear once; the ten largest clones hold approximately 2%. Regarding this clone: Its antigen is as yet unknown.

The origin of this receptor is a man in his fifties or sixties with urothelial cancer. Sequencing used PBMCs, obtained around atezolizumab (anti-PD-L1) treatment.

For the CDR3, the DNA is TGTGCCAGCAGTTTCATGACAGGGGGCCGAGGGACTGAAGCTTTCTTT. Translation: CASSFMTGGRGTEAFF. The chain is built from TRBV6-6 and TRBJ1-1; 10 bases fit TRBD1. The CDR3 consists of 16 residues. CDR1 and CDR2 from the germline V gene are MNHNY and SVGAGI (reference sequence). Germline trimming cut 4 bases from V and 5 bases from J; bases unmatched to any gene: 10.